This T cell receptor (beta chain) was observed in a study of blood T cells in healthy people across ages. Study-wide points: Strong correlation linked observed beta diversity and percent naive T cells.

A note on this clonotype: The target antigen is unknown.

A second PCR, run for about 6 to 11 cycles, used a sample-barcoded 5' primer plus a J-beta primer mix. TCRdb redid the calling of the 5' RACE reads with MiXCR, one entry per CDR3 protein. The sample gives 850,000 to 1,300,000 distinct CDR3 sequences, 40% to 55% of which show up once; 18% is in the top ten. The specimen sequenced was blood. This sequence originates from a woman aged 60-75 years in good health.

CDR3 DNA sequence: TGCGCCAGCAGCTCCCCTAGCGGGATGGGGCAAGAGACCCAGTACTTC. Translation gives CASSSPSGMGQETQYF. The chain carries TRBV5-1 and TRBJ2-5; 9 nucleotides line up with TRBD2. The J segment lost 2 bases and the V segment lost 3 bases, leaving 8 bases of the junction unmatched. The germline V gene encodes CDR1 SGHRS and CDR2 YFSETQ. The CDR3 totals 16 residues.